This T cell receptor (beta chain) emerged from a study of T cell responses to AZD1222 COVID-19 vaccine. TCRdb's copy holds only in-frame clones and misses some; the assay was immunoSEQ multiplex PCR. The sample has fewer than 200,000 clones, roughly 88% seen once; the top ten hold roughly 12%. This CDR3 region has 15 residues. Germline assignment: CDR1 SGHNT and CDR2 YYREEE (reference sequence). The V segment lost 1 base and the J segment 7 bases; nucleotides outside the gene matches: 6. The TCR was taken from an adult who received the AZD1222 COVID-19 vaccine. This chain joins TRBV5-4 and TRBJ2-7; 12 nucleotides match TRBD2. The sequenced sample was peripheral blood, obtained 28 days after the second AZD1222 dose. The chain's CDR3 is CASSLPSGTSGEQYF. The CDR3 nucleotides read TGTGCCAGCAGCTTGCCTTCCGGGACTAGCGGGGAGCAGTACTTC.